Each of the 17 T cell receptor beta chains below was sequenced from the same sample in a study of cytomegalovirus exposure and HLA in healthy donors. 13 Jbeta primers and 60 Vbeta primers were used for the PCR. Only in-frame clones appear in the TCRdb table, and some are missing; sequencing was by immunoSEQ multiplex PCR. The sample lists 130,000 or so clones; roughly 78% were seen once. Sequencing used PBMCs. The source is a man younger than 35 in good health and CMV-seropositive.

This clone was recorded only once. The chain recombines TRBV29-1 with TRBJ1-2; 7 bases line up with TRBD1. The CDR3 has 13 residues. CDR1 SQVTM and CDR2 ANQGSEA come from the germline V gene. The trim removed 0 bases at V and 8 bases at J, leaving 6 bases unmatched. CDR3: CSVEEEGAKGYTF. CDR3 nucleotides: TGCAGCGTTGAAGAGGAGGGGGCGAAGGGCTACACCTTC.

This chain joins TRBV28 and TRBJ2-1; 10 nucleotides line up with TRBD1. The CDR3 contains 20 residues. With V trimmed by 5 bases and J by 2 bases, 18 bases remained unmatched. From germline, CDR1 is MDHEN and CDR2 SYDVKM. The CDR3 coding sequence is TGTGCCAGCAGTCTACCCCCAACCGGGACAGGGGACAGAACCTACAATGAGCAGTTCTTC. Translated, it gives CASSLPPTGTGDRTYNEQFF.

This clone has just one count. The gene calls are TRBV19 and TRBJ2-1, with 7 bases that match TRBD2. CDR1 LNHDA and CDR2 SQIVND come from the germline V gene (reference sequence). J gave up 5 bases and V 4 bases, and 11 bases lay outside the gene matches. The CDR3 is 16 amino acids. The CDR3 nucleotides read TGTGCCAGTAGTAGGGTCCCCGGGACTACCAACAATGAGCAGTTCTTC. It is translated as CASSRVPGTTNNEQFF.

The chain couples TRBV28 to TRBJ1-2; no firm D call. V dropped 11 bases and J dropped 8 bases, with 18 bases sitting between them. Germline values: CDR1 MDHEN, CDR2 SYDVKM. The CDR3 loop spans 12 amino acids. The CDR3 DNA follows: TGTGCCTCCGGAGGCAGCTCGGGGGGCTACACCTTC. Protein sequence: CASGGSSGGYTF.

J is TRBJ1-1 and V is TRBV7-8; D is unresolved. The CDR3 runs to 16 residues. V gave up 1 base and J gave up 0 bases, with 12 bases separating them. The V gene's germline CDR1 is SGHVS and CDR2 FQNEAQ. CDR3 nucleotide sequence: TGTGCCAGCAGCTTAGAGAGGGCCTCCATGAACACTGAAGCTTTCTTT. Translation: CASSLERASMNTEAFF.

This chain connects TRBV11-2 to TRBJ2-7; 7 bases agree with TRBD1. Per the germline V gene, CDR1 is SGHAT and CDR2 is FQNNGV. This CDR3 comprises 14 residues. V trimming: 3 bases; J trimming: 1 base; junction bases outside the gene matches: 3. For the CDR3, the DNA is TGTGCCAGCAGCTTGGCAGGGGGTTCCTACGAGCAGTACTTC. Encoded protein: CASSLAGGSYEQYF.

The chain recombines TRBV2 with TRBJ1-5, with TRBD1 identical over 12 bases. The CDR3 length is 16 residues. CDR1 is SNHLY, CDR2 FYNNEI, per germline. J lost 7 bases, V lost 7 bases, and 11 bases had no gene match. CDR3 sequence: CASTSSGQGANQPQHF. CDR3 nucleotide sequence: TGTGCCAGCACCTCTTCGGGACAGGGGGCAAACCAGCCCCAGCATTTT.

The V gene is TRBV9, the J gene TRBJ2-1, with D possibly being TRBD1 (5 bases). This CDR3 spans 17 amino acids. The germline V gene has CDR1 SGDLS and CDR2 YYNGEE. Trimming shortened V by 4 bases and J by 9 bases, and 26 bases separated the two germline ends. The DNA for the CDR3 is TGTGCCAGCAGCAGCGTAGTTGGCTCCCCTGATACAGGTGAGCAGTTCTTC. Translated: CASSSVVGSPDTGEQFF.

In DNA, the CDR3 is TGTGCCAGCAGCTACAACAGGGCGAGCTCCTACGAGCAGTACTTC. The encoded protein is CASSYNRASSYEQYF. This rearrangement joins TRBV7-2 to TRBJ2-7; a possible D gene is TRBD1 (6 bases). Between the trimmed V and J ends, which lost 4 bases and 0 bases, there was a span of 13 bases. From germline, CDR1 is SGHTA and CDR2 FQGNSA. This CDR3 region has 15 residues. The full variable domain, completed using reference TRBV7-2 and TRBJ2-7, is GAGVSQSPSNKVTEKGKDVELRCDPISGHTALYWYRQSLGQGLEFLIYFQGNSAPDKSGLPSDRFSAERTGGSVSTLTIQRTQQEDSAVYLCASSYNRASSYEQYFGPGTRLTVT.

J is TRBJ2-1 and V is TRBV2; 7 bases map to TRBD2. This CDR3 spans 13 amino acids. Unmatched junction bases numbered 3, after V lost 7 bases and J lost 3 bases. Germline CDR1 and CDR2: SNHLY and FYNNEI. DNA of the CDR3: TGTGCCAGCAAGGGCGGGAGCTACAATGAGCAGTTCTTC. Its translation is CASKGGSYNEQFF.

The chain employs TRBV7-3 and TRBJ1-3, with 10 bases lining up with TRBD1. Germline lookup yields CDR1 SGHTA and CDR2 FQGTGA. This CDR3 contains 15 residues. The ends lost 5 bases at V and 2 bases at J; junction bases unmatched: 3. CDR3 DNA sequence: TGTGCCAGCAGCCCCGGGACAGGGGCTGGAAACACCATATATTTT. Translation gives CASSPGTGAGNTIYF.

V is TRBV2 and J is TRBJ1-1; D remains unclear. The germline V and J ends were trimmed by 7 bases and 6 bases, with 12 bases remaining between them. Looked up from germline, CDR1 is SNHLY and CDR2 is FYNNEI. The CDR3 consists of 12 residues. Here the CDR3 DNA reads TGTGCCAGCAATTATCTGGGCGCTGAAGCTTTCTTT. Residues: CASNYLGAEAFF.

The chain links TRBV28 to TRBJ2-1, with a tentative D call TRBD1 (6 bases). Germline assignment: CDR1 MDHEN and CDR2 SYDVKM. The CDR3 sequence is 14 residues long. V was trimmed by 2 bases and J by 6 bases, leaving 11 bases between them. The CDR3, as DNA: TGTGCCAGCAGTTTAATTACAGGGTCCAATGAGCAGTTCTTC. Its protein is CASSLITGSNEQFF.

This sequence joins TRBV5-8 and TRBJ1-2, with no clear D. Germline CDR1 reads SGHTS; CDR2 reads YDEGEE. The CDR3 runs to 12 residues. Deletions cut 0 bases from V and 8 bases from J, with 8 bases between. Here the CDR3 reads CASSLASRGYTF. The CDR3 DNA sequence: TGTGCCAGCAGCTTGGCCTCCAGGGGCTACACCTTC.

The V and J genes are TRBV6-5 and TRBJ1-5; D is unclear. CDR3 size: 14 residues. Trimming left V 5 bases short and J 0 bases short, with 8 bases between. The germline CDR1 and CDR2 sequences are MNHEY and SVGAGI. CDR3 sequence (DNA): TGTGCCAGCAGTACAGACTATAGCAATCAGCCCCAGCATTTT. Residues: CASSTDYSNQPQHF.

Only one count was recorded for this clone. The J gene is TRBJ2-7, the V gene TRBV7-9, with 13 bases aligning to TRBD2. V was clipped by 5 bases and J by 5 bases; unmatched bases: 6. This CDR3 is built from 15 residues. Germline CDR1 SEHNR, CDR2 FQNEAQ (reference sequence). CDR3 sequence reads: CASSPRTSGRNEQYF. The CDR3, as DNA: TGTGCCAGCAGCCCCAGGACTAGCGGGAGAAACGAGCAGTACTTC.

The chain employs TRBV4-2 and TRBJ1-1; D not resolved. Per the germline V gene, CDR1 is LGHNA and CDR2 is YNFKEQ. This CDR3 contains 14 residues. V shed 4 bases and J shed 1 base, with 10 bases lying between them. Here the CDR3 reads CASSLKDSNTEAFF. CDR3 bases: TGTGCCAGCAGCCTCAAAGACTCGAACACTGAAGCTTTCTTT.